Each of the 19 T cell receptor beta chains below was sequenced from the same sample in a study of blood T cell repertoires in COVID-19. Assay used: immunoSEQ multiplex PCR; TCRdb lists only in-frame clones, some missing. The sample includes 300,000 to 350,000 clones, about 90% of them seen just once. Material: PBMCs or T cells enriched from blood (not recorded which). The receptor set was obtained from a man between 25 and 39 years old who had recovered from COVID-19.

This sequence joins TRBV4-2 and TRBJ2-7; 8 nucleotides agree with TRBD1. Germline CDR1 is LGHNA and CDR2 is YNFKEQ. The CDR3 totals 16 residues. The V segment lost 2 bases and the J segment 2 bases; nucleotides outside the gene matches: 8. The CDR3: CASSQHSGTGPYEQYF. Here the CDR3 DNA reads TGTGCCAGCAGCCAACATTCCGGGACAGGTCCCTACGAGCAGTACTTC.

The J gene is TRBJ1-5, the V gene TRBV12-3 or TRBV12-4; tentatively, D is TRBD1 (5 bases). This CDR3 is built from 13 residues. Trimming removed 11 bases at V and 8 bases at J, with 19 bases between. The CDR3 region has the DNA TGTGCCTCTAACCGGGGGGGGACCGAGCCCCAGCATTTT. It yields the protein CASNRGGTEPQHF.

In its sample, this clone was seen once. The chain joins TRBV6-4 to TRBJ1-2, with D perhaps TRBD1 (6 bases). Trimming removed 5 bases from V and 2 bases from J, with 9 bases in between. The germline gives CDR1 MRHNA, CDR2 SNTAGT. This CDR3 is 13 amino acids long. The CDR3 DNA reads as TGTGCCAGCAGTTCAGGGGTCAACTATGGCTACACCTTC. It translates to CASSSGVNYGYTF.

The genes are TRBV5-1 and TRBJ2-5, with TRBD1 as a possible D gene (6 bases). Germline-derived CDR1 and CDR2 are SGHRS and YFSETQ. Trimming left V 4 bases short and J 5 bases short, with 18 bases between. The CDR3 contains 15 residues. The CDR3 here is CASSPGGRGTETQYF. CDR3 in DNA: TGCGCCAGCAGCCCCGGCGGCAGGGGCACGGAGACCCAGTACTTC.

The chain is built from TRBV5-1 and TRBJ1-1; the D is unclear. Germline values: CDR1 SGHRS, CDR2 YFSETQ. The CDR3 runs to 14 residues. The ends were cut back, 5 bases at V and 2 bases at J, with 13 bases in the middle. The CDR3 DNA sequence: TGCGCCAGCAGAGCGAGCCGGGATAACACTGAAGCTTTCTTT. This encodes CASRASRDNTEAFF.

This clone was observed once. The CDR3 is CASSEGQYSNQPQHF. For the CDR3, the DNA is TGTGCCAGCAGTGAAGGACAGTATAGCAATCAGCCCCAGCATTTT. The chain couples TRBV2 to TRBJ1-5; maybe TRBD1 (5 bases). Germline CDR1 reads SNHLY; CDR2 reads FYNNEI. With 1 base removed from V and 0 bases from J, the gap between germline ends came to 7 bases. The CDR3 covers 15 residues.

This clone was recorded a few times. This rearrangement joins TRBV30 to TRBJ2-7; no clear D. The CDR3 sequence is 14 residues long. Germline assignment: CDR1 GTSNPN and CDR2 SVGIG (reference sequence). Deletions cut 2 bases from V and 4 bases from J, with 15 bases between. CDR3 in amino acids: CAWSHIVKNYEQYF. The CDR3 DNA is TGTGCCTGGAGTCACATTGTGAAGAATTACGAGCAGTACTTC.

Notes on this clone: Just one base apart from a much larger clone, this may be a read error. This sequence joins TRBV27 and TRBJ2-7; TRBD1 matches at 7 bases. This CDR3 spans 13 amino acids. After removal of 2 bases from V and 2 bases from J, the junction contained 0 bases not matched to a gene. Germline CDR1 and CDR2: MNHEY and SMNVEV (reference sequence). CDR3 nucleotide sequence: TGTGCCAGCAGTTTACAGGGGGCCTACGAGCAGTACTTC. Its protein product is CASSLQGAYEQYF.

This chain connects TRBV7-9 to TRBJ2-3, with no clear D. The V gene lost 1 base and the J gene lost 2 bases, with 7 bases spanning the gap. The CDR3 loop spans 14 amino acids. Germline lookup yields CDR1 SEHNR and CDR2 FQNEAQ (reference sequence). The CDR3 reads CASSLVSYTDTQYF. The CDR3 coding sequence is TGTGCCAGCAGCTTAGTCTCCTACACAGATACGCAGTATTTT.

The chain has TRBV10-1 and TRBJ1-2; possible D gene TRBD1, 6 bases. There are 13 residues in the CDR3. The V gene's germline CDR1 is WNHNN and CDR2 SYGVQD (reference sequence). V lost 1 base and J 8 bases, leaving 11 bases between the germline ends. This CDR3 is CASSEFRGSGYTF. The CDR3 DNA follows: TGCGCCAGCAGTGAGTTCAGGGGTTCGGGCTACACCTTC.

V gene TRBV4-1 combines with J gene TRBJ1-6; TRBD1 agrees at 7 bases. From germline, CDR1 is MGHRA and CDR2 YSYEKL. V was clipped by 4 bases and J by 7 bases; unmatched bases: 7. CDR3 length: 15 residues. The CDR3 loop reads CASSLRQGLNSPLHF. The CDR3 DNA follows: TGCGCCAGCAGCCTAAGACAGGGACTCAATTCACCCCTCCACTTT.

The chain joins TRBV27 to TRBJ1-2; D perhaps matches TRBD1 (5 bases). V lost 6 bases and J lost 7, with 12 bases in between. The germline CDR1 and CDR2 sequences are MNHEY and SMNVEV (reference sequence). There are 12 residues in the CDR3. The CDR3 DNA reads TGTGCCAGCAGGGGGTCGGGGGGTGGCTACACCTTC. Translation: CASRGSGGGYTF.

The chain carries TRBV9 and TRBJ2-3, with D possibly being TRBD2 (6 bases). Trimming left V 2 bases short and J 0 bases short, with 13 bases between. This CDR3 comprises 16 residues. The germline V gene has CDR1 SGDLS and CDR2 YYNGEE. The CDR3 protein is CASSVRGTSSTDTQYF. CDR3 DNA: TGTGCCAGCAGCGTTAGAGGGACTTCTAGCACAGATACGCAGTATTTT.

The V call is TRBV28, the J call TRBJ1-5; 7 bases are shared with TRBD1. This CDR3 spans 15 amino acids. Germline values: CDR1 MDHEN, CDR2 SYDVKM. With V trimmed by 7 bases and J by 6 bases, 12 bases remained unmatched. CDR3 coding DNA: TGTGCCAGCACCCTTCTCGGACAGGTGGGTCAGCCCCAGCATTTT. Protein product: CASTLLGQVGQPQHF.

The chain combines TRBV28 with TRBJ1-4; TRBD1 agrees at 7 bases. The trim removed 3 bases at V and 13 bases at J, leaving 11 bases unmatched. Looked up from germline, CDR1 is MDHEN and CDR2 is SYDVKM. This CDR3 is built from 14 residues. The CDR3 protein is CASSFPPDRTVLFF. The CDR3 nucleotides are TGTGCCAGCAGTTTCCCACCGGACAGGACAGTACTGTTTTTT.

This clone has only a few counts. The chain couples TRBV28 to TRBJ1-2; D not resolved. V lost 6 bases and J lost 2, with 7 bases in between. The CDR3 is made up of 12 amino acids. From germline, CDR1 is MDHEN and CDR2 SYDVKM. The CDR3 is CASRPLNYGYTF. The CDR3 nucleotides read TGTGCCAGCAGGCCACTCAACTATGGCTACACCTTC.

The V gene is TRBV6-6, the J gene TRBJ2-5; possibly TRBD2 for D (7 bases). Germline V lookup: CDR1 MNHNY, CDR2 SVGAGI (reference sequence). V was shortened by 5 bases and J by 1 base, with 11 bases between the two germline ends. The CDR3 loop spans 14 amino acids. The CDR3 nucleotides are TGTGCCAGCAGTCATGGGGGGGCCCAAGAGACCCAGTACTTC. Translated: CASSHGGAQETQYF.

The chain carries TRBV7-3 and TRBJ2-2; D gene unclear. Trimming took off 5 bases at V and 6 bases at J, with 7 bases between the two ends. This CDR3 region has 12 residues. From germline, CDR1 is SGHTA and CDR2 FQGTGA. The CDR3 region has the DNA TGTGCCAGCAGCCCCCCCGCCGGGGAGCTGTTTTTT. Translating it yields CASSPPAGELFF.

The chain has TRBV11-3 and TRBJ2-2; 9 bases are shared with TRBD2. V lost 3 bases to trimming and J lost 7 bases; unmatched junction nucleotides: 0. This CDR3 has 13 residues. In germline, CDR1 is SGHNT, CDR2 YENEEA. The CDR3 DNA reads as TGTGCCAGCAGCTTTAGCGGGAGCGGGGAGCTGTTTTTT. Its protein product is CASSFSGSGELFF.